This TCR beta chain derives from a study of cytomegalovirus exposure and HLA in healthy donors. Study-level points and caveats: After further analysis at a later stage, 16,951 TCR beta sequences were associated with HLA alleles at 0.05 false discovery rate. The authors excluded some V segments, including TRBV6-2 and TRBV6-3, as indistinguishable.

The donors, nominally healthy at sampling, likely had unrecorded immune exposures. CDR3 length: 14 residues. Germline V CDR1 and CDR2: GTSNPN, SVGIG (reference sequence). V lost 4 bases, J lost 2 bases, and 11 bases lay in between. Primers included in the PCR were 60 Vbeta and 13 Jbeta primers. Data came from immunoSEQ multiplex PCR; TCRdb stores just in-frame clones and leaves some out. This sample's table reports approximately 100,000 clones. A word on this clone: Its target is not known.

This clonotype was obtained from a man aged 50 to 59 in good health and CMV-seronegative. The material sequenced was PBMCs. The chain recombines TRBV30 with TRBJ1-4; D gene ambiguous. The CDR3 coding sequence is TGTGCCTGGACGAGCCCGTCCACTAATGAAAAACTGTTTTTT. Its translation: CAWTSPSTNEKLFF.